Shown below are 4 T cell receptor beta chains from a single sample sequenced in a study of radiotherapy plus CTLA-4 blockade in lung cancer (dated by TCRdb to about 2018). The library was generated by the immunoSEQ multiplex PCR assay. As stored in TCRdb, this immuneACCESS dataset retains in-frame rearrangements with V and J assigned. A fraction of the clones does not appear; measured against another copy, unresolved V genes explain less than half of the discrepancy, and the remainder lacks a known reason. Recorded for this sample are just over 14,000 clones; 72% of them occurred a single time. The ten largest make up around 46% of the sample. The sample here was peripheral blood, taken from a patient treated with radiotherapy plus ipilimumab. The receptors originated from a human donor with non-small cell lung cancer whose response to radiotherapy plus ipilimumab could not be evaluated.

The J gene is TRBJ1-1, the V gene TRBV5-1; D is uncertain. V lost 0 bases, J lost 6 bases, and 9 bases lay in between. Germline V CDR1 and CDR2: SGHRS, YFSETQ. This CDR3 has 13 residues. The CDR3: CASSLEGSAEAFF. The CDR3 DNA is TGCGCCAGCAGCTTGGAAGGGAGCGCTGAAGCTTTCTTT.

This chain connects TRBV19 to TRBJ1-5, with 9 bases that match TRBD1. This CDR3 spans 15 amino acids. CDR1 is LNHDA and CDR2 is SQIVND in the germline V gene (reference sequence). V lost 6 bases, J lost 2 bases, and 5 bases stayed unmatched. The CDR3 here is CASRADRGGNQPQHF. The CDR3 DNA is TGTGCCAGTAGGGCGGACAGGGGCGGCAATCAGCCCCAGCATTTT.

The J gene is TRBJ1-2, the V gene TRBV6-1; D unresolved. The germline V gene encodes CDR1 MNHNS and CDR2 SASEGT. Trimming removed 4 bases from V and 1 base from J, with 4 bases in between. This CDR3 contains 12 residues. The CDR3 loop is CASSVSNYGYTF. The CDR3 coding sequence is TGTGCCAGCAGTGTGAGTAACTATGGCTACACCTTC.

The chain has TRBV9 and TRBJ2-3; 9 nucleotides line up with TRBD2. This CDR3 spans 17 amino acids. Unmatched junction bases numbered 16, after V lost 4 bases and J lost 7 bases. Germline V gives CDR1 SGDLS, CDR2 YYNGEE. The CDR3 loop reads CASSPYSGGLPGNTQYF. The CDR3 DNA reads TGTGCCAGCAGCCCTTATAGCGGGGGACTTCCCGGGAATACGCAGTATTTT.